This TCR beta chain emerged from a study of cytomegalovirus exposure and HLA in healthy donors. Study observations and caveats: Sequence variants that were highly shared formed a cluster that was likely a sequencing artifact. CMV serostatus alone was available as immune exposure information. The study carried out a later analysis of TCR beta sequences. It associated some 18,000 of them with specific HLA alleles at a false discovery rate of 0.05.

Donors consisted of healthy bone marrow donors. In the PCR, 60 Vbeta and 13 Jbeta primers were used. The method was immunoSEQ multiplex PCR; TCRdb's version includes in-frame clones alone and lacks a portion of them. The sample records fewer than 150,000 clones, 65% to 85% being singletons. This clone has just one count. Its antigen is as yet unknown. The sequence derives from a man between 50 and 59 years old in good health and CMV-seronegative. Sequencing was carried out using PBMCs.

The CDR3 protein is CASSKATVNTEAFF. The CDR3 nucleotides are TGTGCCAGCAGCAAGGCGACAGTGAACACTGAAGCTTTCTTT. This chain uses TRBV7-2 with TRBJ1-1; D is perhaps TRBD1 (5 bases). Between the trimmed V and J ends, which lost 5 bases and 0 bases, there was a span of 10 bases. Germline CDR1 SGHTA, CDR2 FQGNSA. The CDR3 extends over 14 amino acids.